The present entry profiles one T cell receptor (beta chain) with its context. The antigen remains undetermined. Trimming at V came to 4 bases and at J to 4 bases, leaving 7 bases not matched to a gene. Germline V gene lookup returns CDR1 MGHRA and CDR2 YSYEKL. The length of the CDR3 is 16 residues. The method was immunoSEQ multiplex PCR; TCRdb's version includes in-frame clones alone and lacks a portion of them. The repertoire holds about 42,000 clones, with approximately 71% as singletons. This sample stems from a study of PD-1 blockade in classical Hodgkin lymphoma. Findings and caveats of the study: Diversity similar to that of newly diagnosed patients was seen at baseline in complete responders. By C4D1, CD4+ diversity increased significantly, especially in complete responders. Newly diagnosed patients had baseline TCR diversity that was reportedly lower than that of healthy donors. Repertoire differences have undefined causes, possibly disease activity or prior therapy.

Brentuximab vedotin exposure varied, and every patient relapsed after autologous stem cell transplantation. Here the sequenced sample was peripheral blood mononuclear cells (PBMCs), taken at baseline. This rearrangement joins TRBV4-1 to TRBJ2-7; 13 bases fit TRBD2. The TCR comes from a human donor with classical Hodgkin lymphoma. The DNA for the CDR3 is TGCGCCAGCAGCCCAGGACTAGCGGGGGCCGCTTACGAGCAGTACTTC. This gives the protein CASSPGLAGAAYEQYF.